The text below deals with one T cell receptor beta chain. The assay was immunoSEQ multiplex PCR, and TCRdb's table has in-frame clones only and misses some. The sample lists 300,000 to 400,000 clones, about nine tenths occurring once. The sample comes from a study of blood T cell repertoires in COVID-19. The origin of this receptor is a woman aged 30 to 39 with COVID-19, enrolled during active disease. The sample comprised peripheral blood.

The CDR3 sequence is CASSHRRTDTQYF. DNA for the CDR3: TGTGCCAGCAGCCACAGAAGGACAGATACGCAGTATTTT. The chain carries TRBV11-3 and TRBJ2-3, with D unclear. This CDR3 spans 13 amino acids. The germline gives CDR1 SGHNT, CDR2 YENEEA. V lost 5 bases and J lost 3, with 9 bases in between.